The T cell receptor (beta chain) described here comes from a study of identical twins. TCRdb reprocessed the 5' RACE reads via MiXCR and lists one record per CDR3 protein. The sample records 650,000 to 800,000 distinct CDR3 sequences, roughly 8% being singletons. About this clonotype: Its antigen is still unknown.

Trimming at V came to 7 bases and at J to 5 bases, leaving 7 bases not matched to a gene. This CDR3 comprises 13 residues. Germline CDR1 and CDR2: MNHEY and SVGEGT. Study conclusions and caveats: Among beta out-of-frame sequences, excess sharing between twins appeared weaker. Alpha sequences that were out-of-frame and twin-shared showed an excess of low generation probability. The more abundant beta clonotypes in cord blood had fewer insertions, and memory repertoires did not show this.

The same specimen was also included in a second study, on yellow fever vaccine responses in identical twins.

V gene TRBV6-2 or TRBV6-3 combines with J gene TRBJ1-1; TRBD1 matches at 7 bases. Sample: PBMCs. This sequence originates from a woman aged 18-29 years in good health. This CDR3 is CASKETGKTEAFF. In DNA, the CDR3 is TGTGCCAGCAAAGAGACAGGGAAGACTGAAGCTTTCTTT.